Included here is one TCR beta chain sequence, with context. Germline loops: CDR1 DFQATT, CDR2 SNEGSKA (reference sequence). The CDR3 has 13 residues. The record originates from a study of blood T cells in healthy people across ages. Together with a sample-barcoded 5' primer, a J-beta primer mix was included in a second PCR lasting about 7 to 12 cycles. Using its own MiXCR run on the 5' RACE reads, TCRdb lists one record per CDR3 protein. The sample includes 550,000 to 600,000 distinct CDR3 sequences, 25% to 30% seen only once; the top ten take approximately 18%. The sample was blood. The clonotype was recovered from a woman aged 70-85 years in good health. The chain uses TRBV20-1 and TRBJ2-5; D remains unclear. The DNA end is more similar to TRBJ2-1, so the J call may be wrong. The chain's CDR3 is CSARNPLLDEQFF. CDR3 nucleotides: TGCAGTGCTAGGAACCCCCTTCTGGATGAGCAGTTCTTC.